This TCR beta chain was sequenced during a study of cytomegalovirus exposure and HLA in healthy donors. In germline, CDR1 is SGHTA, CDR2 FQGNSA. There are 17 residues in the CDR3. Germline trimming cut 2 bases from V and 2 bases from J; bases unmatched to any gene: 6. As regards this clone: Its specificity is not known.

Study observations and caveats: Presence/absence analyses supposed approximately even sequencing depth among donors. Later work showed greater clonal expansion in HLA-associated TCR beta chains than in equally common others. CMV serostatus was the only immune exposure information that was available.

PCR involved 60 Vbeta and 13 Jbeta primers. The method was immunoSEQ multiplex PCR; TCRdb's version includes in-frame clones alone and lacks a portion of them. The specimen's table records about 74,000 clones. Sequencing input: PBMCs. This receptor was identified in a female donor in good health and CMV-seropositive. The gene calls are TRBV7-2 and TRBJ2-3; 11 nucleotides line up with TRBD2. CDR3 bases: TGTGCCAGCAGCTTAACCGGGACTAGCGGCTACACAGATACGCAGTATTTT. Its protein is CASSLTGTSGYTDTQYF. The full variable domain, completed using reference TRBV7-2 and TRBJ2-3, is GAGVSQSPSNKVTEKGKDVELRCDPISGHTALYWYRQSLGQGLEFLIYFQGNSAPDKSGLPSDRFSAERTGGSVSTLTIQRTQQEDSAVYLCASSLTGTSGYTDTQYFGPGTRLTVL.